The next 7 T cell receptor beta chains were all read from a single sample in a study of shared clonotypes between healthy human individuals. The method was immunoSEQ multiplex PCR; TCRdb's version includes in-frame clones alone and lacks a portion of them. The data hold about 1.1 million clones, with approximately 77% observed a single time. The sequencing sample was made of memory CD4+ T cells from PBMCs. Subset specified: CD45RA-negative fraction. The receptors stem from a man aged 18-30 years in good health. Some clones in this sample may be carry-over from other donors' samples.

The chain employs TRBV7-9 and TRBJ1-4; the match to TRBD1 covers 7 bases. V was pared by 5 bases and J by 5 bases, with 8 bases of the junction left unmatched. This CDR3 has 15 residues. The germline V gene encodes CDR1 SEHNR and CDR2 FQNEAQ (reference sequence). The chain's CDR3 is CASSIGGTANEKLFF. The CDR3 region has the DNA TGTGCCAGCAGCATAGGTGGGACAGCAAATGAAAAACTGTTTTTT. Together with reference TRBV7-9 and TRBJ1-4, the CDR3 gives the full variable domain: DTGVSQNPRHKITKRGQNVTFRCDPISEHNRLYWYRQTLGQGPEFLTYFQNEAQLEKSRLLSDRFSAERPKGSFSTLEIQRTEQGDSAMYLCASSIGGTANEKLFFGSGTQLSVL.

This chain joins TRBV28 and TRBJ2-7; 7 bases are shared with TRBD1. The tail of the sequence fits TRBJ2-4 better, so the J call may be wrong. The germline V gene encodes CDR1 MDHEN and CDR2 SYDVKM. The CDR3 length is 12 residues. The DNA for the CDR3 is TGTGCCAGCAGCCTCGGGACAGTCATTCAGTACTTC. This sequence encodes CASSLGTVIQYF.

The CDR3 nucleotides are TGCAGCGTTCAGGACAGGGTACTCTACAATGAGCAGTTCTTC. Protein product: CSVQDRVLYNEQFF. The rearrangement joins TRBV29-1 to TRBJ2-1; TRBD1 matches at 8 bases. Trimming removed 5 bases from V and 3 bases from J; junction bases left unmatched: 6. CDR1 is SQVTM and CDR2 is ANQGSEA in the germline V gene. This CDR3 is 14 amino acids long.

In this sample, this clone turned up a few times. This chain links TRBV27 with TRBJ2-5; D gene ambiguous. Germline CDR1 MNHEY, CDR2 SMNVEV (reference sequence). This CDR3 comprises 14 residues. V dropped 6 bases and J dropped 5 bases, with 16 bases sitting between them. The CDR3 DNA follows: TGTGCCAGCAGGGCCATAGATACAATGGAGACCCAGTACTTC. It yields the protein CASRAIDTMETQYF.

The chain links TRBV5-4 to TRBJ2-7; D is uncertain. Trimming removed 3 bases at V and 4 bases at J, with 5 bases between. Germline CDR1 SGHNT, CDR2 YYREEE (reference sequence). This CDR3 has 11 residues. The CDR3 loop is CASSYEYEQYF. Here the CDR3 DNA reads TGTGCCAGCAGCTATGAGTACGAGCAGTACTTC.

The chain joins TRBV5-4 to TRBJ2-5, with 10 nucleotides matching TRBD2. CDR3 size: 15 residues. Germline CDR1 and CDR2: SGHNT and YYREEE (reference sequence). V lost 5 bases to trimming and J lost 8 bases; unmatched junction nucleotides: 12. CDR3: CASSRGRTSGITQYF. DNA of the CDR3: TGTGCCAGCAGTCGGGGGAGAACTAGCGGGATTACCCAGTACTTC.

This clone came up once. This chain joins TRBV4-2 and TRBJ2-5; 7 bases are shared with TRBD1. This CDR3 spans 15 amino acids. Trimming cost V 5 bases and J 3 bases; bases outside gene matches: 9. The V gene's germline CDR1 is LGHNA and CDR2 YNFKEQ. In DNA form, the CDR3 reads TGTGCCAGCAGCAAGGTTAAACAGGGGAAAGAGACCCAGTACTTC. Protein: CASSKVKQGKETQYF.